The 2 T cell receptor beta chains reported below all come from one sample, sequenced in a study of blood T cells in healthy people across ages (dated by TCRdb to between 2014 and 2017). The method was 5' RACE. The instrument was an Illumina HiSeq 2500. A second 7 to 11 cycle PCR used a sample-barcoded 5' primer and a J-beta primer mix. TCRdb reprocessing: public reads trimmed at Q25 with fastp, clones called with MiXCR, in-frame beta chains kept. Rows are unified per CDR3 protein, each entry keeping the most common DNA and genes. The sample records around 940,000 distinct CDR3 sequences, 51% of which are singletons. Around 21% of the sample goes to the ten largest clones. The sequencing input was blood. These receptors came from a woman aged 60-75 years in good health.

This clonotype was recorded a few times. The CDR3, as DNA: TGTGCCAGCAGTTTAAGTCTTGCAGGCCATCAGCCCCAGCATTTT. Its translation: CASSLSLAGHQPQHF. The rearrangement joins TRBV12-3 or TRBV12-4 to TRBJ1-5; no clear D. The V end lost 2 bases, the J end lost 5 bases, and 13 bases lay between the germline ends. This CDR3 is built from 15 residues.

This CDR3 reads CASSVDGLAKNIQYF. In DNA, the CDR3 is TGTGCCAGCAGTGTTGACGGGTTAGCCAAAAACATTCAGTACTTC. This chain connects TRBV6-6 to TRBJ2-4; D gene uncertain. Germline V CDR1 and CDR2: MNHNY, SVGAGI (reference sequence). The V gene lost 5 bases and the J gene lost 0 bases, with 11 bases spanning the gap. The CDR3 runs 15 residues.